These 9 T cell receptor beta chains were sequenced from one sample in a study of blood T cell repertoires in COVID-19. The assay was immunoSEQ multiplex PCR, and TCRdb's table has in-frame clones only and misses some. In the table there are approximately 230,000 clones, about four fifths of which are singletons. The sample taken for sequencing was peripheral blood. These receptor sequences come from an elderly man with acute or convalescent COVID-19.

The rearrangement uses TRBV19 and TRBJ1-3; possible D gene TRBD1, 5 bases. This CDR3 comprises 15 residues. V was clipped by 4 bases and J by 0 bases, with 10 bases between them. Per germline, CDR1 LNHDA and CDR2 SQIVND (reference sequence). The DNA of the CDR3 is TGTGCCAGTAGTACGCTGGGACTCTCTGGAAACACCATATATTTT. Translating gives CASSTLGLSGNTIYF.

The rearrangement links TRBV6-2 or TRBV6-3 to TRBJ1-2, with D maybe TRBD1 (6 bases). CDR1 and CDR2 from the germline V gene are MNHEY and SVGEGT. This CDR3 has 14 residues. Trimming cost V 3 bases and J 3 bases, with 11 bases left between them. The CDR3: CASSYGGGYYGYTF. CDR3 DNA sequence: TGTGCCAGCAGTTATGGGGGGGGCTACTATGGCTACACCTTC.

The rearrangement links TRBV7-9 to TRBJ2-1; tentative D call: TRBD1 (6 bases). This CDR3 comprises 16 residues. Germline loops: CDR1 SEHNR, CDR2 FQNEAQ (reference sequence). Deletions cut 5 bases from V and 0 bases from J, with 14 bases between. CDR3 in amino acids: CASSVDTGTSYNEQFF. CDR3 bases: TGTGCCAGCAGCGTTGATACAGGGACCTCCTACAATGAGCAGTTCTTC.

This chain links TRBV6-5 with TRBJ1-5; D call uncertain. Germline-derived CDR1 and CDR2 are MNHEY and SVGAGI. There are 13 residues in the CDR3. V lost 6 bases, J lost 7 bases, and 13 bases lay in between. CDR3 residues: CASRENGVQPQHF. In DNA form, the CDR3 reads TGTGCCAGCAGGGAGAACGGGGTCCAGCCCCAGCATTTT.

This clone was detected once. J is TRBJ2-1 and V is TRBV7-9; 12 positions match TRBD1. V lost 5 bases and J lost 8; bases outside the gene matches: 10. This CDR3 region has 16 residues. Germline V gives CDR1 SEHNR, CDR2 FQNEAQ (reference sequence). The CDR3 loop is CASSPVGTGGGDEQFF. The CDR3 DNA follows: TGTGCCAGCAGCCCGGTCGGGACAGGGGGCGGAGATGAGCAGTTCTTC.

The chain employs TRBV28 and TRBJ2-5, with TRBD1 matching over 7 bases. V gave up 6 bases and J gave up 5 bases; unmatched junction bases: 6. The CDR3 runs to 13 residues. The germline V gene encodes CDR1 MDHEN and CDR2 SYDVKM. The CDR3 reads CASRFDRAETQYF. CDR3 in DNA: TGTGCCAGCAGATTCGACAGGGCTGAGACCCAGTACTTC.

The chain uses TRBV4-1 and TRBJ2-5, with TRBD2 identical over 13 bases. Germline values: CDR1 MGHRA, CDR2 YSYEKL. The CDR3 spans 15 residues. The V gene end was trimmed by 3 bases and the J gene end by 3 bases; junction bases not matched to a gene: 1. This chain's CDR3 is CASSHGTSGKETQYF. The CDR3 DNA reads as TGCGCCAGCAGCCACGGGACTAGCGGGAAAGAGACCCAGTACTTC.

The V and J genes are TRBV5-1 and TRBJ1-6, with 9 bases that match TRBD1. This CDR3 contains 16 residues. The germline CDR1 and CDR2 sequences are SGHRS and YFSETQ. Unmatched junction bases numbered 7, after V lost 0 bases and J lost 9 bases. The CDR3 nucleotides are TGCGCCAGCAGCTTGGAGTTAGACAGGGGGTTTTCACCCCTCCACTTT. It is translated as CASSLELDRGFSPLHF. Complete variable domain (other parts from reference TRBV5-1 and TRBJ1-6): KAGVTQTPRYLIKTRGQQVTLSCSPISGHRSVSWYQQTPGQGLQFLFEYFSETQRNKGNFPGRFSGRQFSNSRSEMNVSTLELGDSALYLCASSLELDRGFSPLHFGNGTRLTVT.

A single count supports this clone. V gene TRBV25-1 combines with J gene TRBJ2-7; perhaps TRBD1 as D (6 bases). Trimming stripped 3 bases from V and 1 base from J, with 10 bases between. Germline V CDR1 and CDR2: MGHDK, SYGVNS. The CDR3 runs to 14 residues. CDR3 in amino acids: CASSDRGLSYEQYF. The CDR3 bases are TGTGCCAGCAGTGACAGGGGTTTATCCTACGAGCAGTACTTC.